The 26 T cell receptor beta chains presented below share a single source sample, sequenced in a study of blood T cell repertoires in COVID-19. Clones were read by immunoSEQ multiplex PCR, and TCRdb kept only the in-frame ones, dropping some. Here the sample spans 110,000 to 150,000 clones, around 91% being singletons. The material sequenced was peripheral blood. The receptors here all came from a woman aged 55-70 years with active COVID-19.

This clone was recorded once. The gene calls are TRBV7-2 and TRBJ2-3; D unresolved. V lost 3 bases to trimming and J lost 6 bases, with 22 bases between them. The CDR3 totals 17 residues. From germline, CDR1 is SGHTA and CDR2 FQGNSA. CDR3 coding DNA: TGTGCCAGCAGCTTCCAGTCCAGCGTGGCCCGAAGGGATACGCAGTATTTT. Translation: CASSFQSSVARRDTQYF.

The sample holds a few counts of this clone. CDR3 residues: CASSYSGTGVYGYTF. The CDR3 DNA reads as TGTGCCAGCAGTTATTCCGGGACAGGGGTCTATGGCTACACCTTC. The genes are TRBV6-7 and TRBJ1-2; 10 nucleotides line up with TRBD1. TRBV6-7 is labeled an ORF, and its function is uncertain. The CDR3 is made up of 15 amino acids. Trimming took 3 bases from V and 4 from J; bases not matched to a gene: 5.

V usage is TRBV10-3 and J usage is TRBJ1-1, with 8 bases lining up with TRBD1. The CDR3 totals 15 residues. CDR1 ENHRY and CDR2 SYGVKD come from the germline V gene. J gave up 6 bases and V 6 bases, and 12 bases lay outside the gene matches. CDR3 coding DNA: TGTGCCATCAGCGCCCCTGACAGGGGAAGGCCTGAAGCTTTCTTT. Amino acid sequence: CAISAPDRGRPEAFF.

The chain is built from TRBV6-4 and TRBJ2-7, with TRBD2 matching over 9 bases. Trimming took 6 bases from V and 2 from J; bases not matched to a gene: 20. Germline loops: CDR1 MRHNA, CDR2 SNTAGT. The CDR3 is 19 residues long. For the CDR3, the DNA is TGTGCCAGCAGACCCCCCTGGGTTCCTAGCGGGGAGACGGCCTACGAGCAGTACTTC. Translating it yields CASRPPWVPSGETAYEQYF.

The chain is built from TRBV5-1 and TRBJ2-3; 10 positions agree with TRBD2. The CDR3 totals 16 residues. Germline CDR1 SGHRS, CDR2 YFSETQ. J lost 2 bases, V lost 3 bases, and 6 bases had no gene match. The CDR3 region is CASSSGTSAATDTQYF. The CDR3 DNA follows: TGCGCCAGCAGCTCTGGGACTAGCGCCGCCACAGATACGCAGTATTTT.

The gene calls are TRBV3-1 (or the pseudogene TRBV3-2) and TRBJ2-2, with TRBD2 identical over 11 bases. J was trimmed by 0 bases and V by 7 bases; bases with no gene match: 16. The CDR3 is 20 amino acids. Germline CDR1 LGHDT, CDR2 YNNKEL (reference sequence). CDR3 DNA: TGTGCCAGCACAACCCTTGGTTTTCTAGCGGGAGGTCCGAACACCGGGGAGCTGTTTTTT. It specifies CASTTLGFLAGGPNTGELFF.

The chain employs TRBV3-1 (or the pseudogene TRBV3-2) and TRBJ1-3; a weak D match, TRBD1 (5 bases). CDR3 length: 16 amino acids. V shed 0 bases and J shed 4 bases, with 13 bases lying between them. Germline CDR1 reads LGHDT; CDR2 reads YNNKEL (reference sequence). The chain's CDR3 is CASSQESGTNGNTIYF. The CDR3 nucleotides are TGTGCCAGCAGCCAAGAATCAGGGACTAACGGAAACACCATATATTTT.

V is TRBV7-9 and J is TRBJ2-7; TRBD1 matches at 7 bases. The V segment lost 6 bases and the J segment 3 bases; nucleotides outside the gene matches: 8. The CDR3 has 14 residues. Germline assignment: CDR1 SEHNR and CDR2 FQNEAQ (reference sequence). CDR3 amino acids: CASRPGQEDYEQYF. The DNA for the CDR3 is TGTGCCAGCAGACCCGGACAGGAGGACTACGAGCAGTACTTC.

The V call is TRBV11-2, the J call TRBJ1-5; D ambiguous. V shed 4 bases and J shed 0 bases, with 10 bases lying between them. Germline-derived CDR1 and CDR2 are SGHAT and FQNNGV. The CDR3 runs 15 residues. The CDR3 DNA is TGTGCCAGCAGCTCGGGAATCTTTAGCAATCAGCCCCAGCATTTT. Its protein is CASSSGIFSNQPQHF.

This rearrangement joins TRBV12-2 to TRBJ2-3; the table's D call, TRBD2, was not checked against the DNA. TRBV12-2 is a listed pseudogene. The CDR3 totals 19 residues. CDR3 amino acids: CASRLTDHSSGSSTDTQYF. DNA for the CDR3: TGTGCAAGTCGCTTGACAGATCACTCTAGCGGGTCCTCCACAGATACGCAGTATTTT.

V gene TRBV2 combines with J gene TRBJ1-4; D is unclear. V lost 7 bases and J 6 bases, leaving 12 bases between the germline ends. The germline CDR1 and CDR2 sequences are SNHLY and FYNNEI. The CDR3 is 13 amino acids. The CDR3: CASIGGSYEKLFF. As DNA, the CDR3 is TGTGCCAGCATCGGCGGAAGCTATGAAAAACTGTTTTTT.

The chain couples TRBV11-2 to TRBJ2-3; TRBD2 aligns across 8 bases. Germline CDR1 and CDR2: SGHAT and FQNNGV. The CDR3 sequence is 17 residues long. V trimming: 2 bases; J trimming: 5 bases; junction bases outside the gene matches: 12. The CDR3 DNA follows: TGTGCCAGCAGCTTAATCAGGAGCGGGGGACTCTTAGATACGCAGTATTTT. Translation gives CASSLIRSGGLLDTQYF.

This clone was found once. This chain connects TRBV9 to TRBJ2-3, with D maybe TRBD1 (6 bases). Between the trimmed V and J ends, which lost 8 bases and 3 bases, there was a span of 13 bases. Germline values: CDR1 SGDLS, CDR2 YYNGEE. The length of the CDR3 is 13 residues. The chain's CDR3 is CASSPQGTDTQYF. CDR3 DNA sequence: TGTGCCAGTTCTCCCCAGGGGACAGATACGCAGTATTTT.

The CDR3 bases are TGTGCCAGCAGCTTCTCTGACACTGGGTCCCTCCACTTT. As protein: CASSFSDTGSLHF. This chain uses TRBV7-8 with TRBJ1-6; D gene unclear. Trimming pared 3 bases from V and 14 bases from J, leaving 14 bases between. The CDR3 extends over 13 amino acids. Germline CDR1 and CDR2: SGHVS and FQNEAQ.

This clone was recorded a few times. The rearrangement joins TRBV5-5 to TRBJ2-7; TRBD1 is a possible D gene (6 bases). In germline, CDR1 is SGHKS, CDR2 YYEKEE (reference sequence). This CDR3 is built from 14 residues. Trimming removed 0 bases at V and 2 bases at J, with 9 bases between. The CDR3 sequence: CASSLGTGTYEQYF. The CDR3 DNA follows: TGTGCCAGCAGCTTGGGAACAGGGACCTACGAGCAGTACTTC.

The chain recombines TRBV9 with TRBJ1-2; 8 positions agree with TRBD1. Germline CDR1 reads SGDLS; CDR2 reads YYNGEE. Germline trimming cut 3 bases from V and 4 bases from J; bases unmatched to any gene: 8. The length of the CDR3 is 15 residues. The CDR3 DNA reads as TGTGCCAGCAGCGCATCGCTCCAGGGGGCCTATGGCTACACCTTC. It codes for CASSASLQGAYGYTF.

The chain uses TRBV7-3 and TRBJ2-1; 10 bases are shared with TRBD2. This CDR3 contains 17 residues. The trim removed 0 bases at V and 8 bases at J, leaving 10 bases unmatched. Germline V gene lookup returns CDR1 SGHTA and CDR2 FQGTGA. Here the CDR3 DNA reads TGTGCCAGCAGCTTAACGTCGGCTAGCGGGAGCTTCCATGAGCAGTTCTTC. Translated: CASSLTSASGSFHEQFF.

The chain combines TRBV28 with TRBJ1-4, with TRBD1 matching over 7 bases. This CDR3 is built from 14 residues. The ends lost 7 bases at V and 5 bases at J; junction bases unmatched: 7. CDR1 is MDHEN and CDR2 is SYDVKM in the germline V gene. CDR3 in amino acids: CASTWGTDNEKLFF. The CDR3 DNA reads TGTGCCAGCACCTGGGGGACAGACAATGAAAAACTGTTTTTT.

This chain links TRBV7-9 with TRBJ2-5, with 13 nucleotides matching TRBD2. Germline V gene lookup returns CDR1 SEHNR and CDR2 FQNEAQ (reference sequence). The J segment lost 1 base and the V segment lost 5 bases, leaving 7 bases of the junction unmatched. The CDR3 totals 17 residues. This chain's CDR3 is CASSPRTSGRVQETQYF. The CDR3 region has the DNA TGTGCCAGCAGCCCGCGGACTAGCGGGAGAGTCCAAGAGACCCAGTACTTC. The full variable domain, with the rest looked up from reference TRBV7-9 and TRBJ2-5, is DTGVSQNPRHKITKRGQNVTFRCDPISEHNRLYWYRQTLGQGPEFLTYFQNEAQLEKSRLLSDRFSAERPKGSFSTLEIQRTEQGDSAMYLCASSPRTSGRVQETQYFGPGTRLLVL.

The chain employs TRBV6-4 and TRBJ1-5, with a tentative D call TRBD1 (5 bases). Trimming stripped 7 bases from V and 0 bases from J, with 28 bases between. The CDR3 is made up of 20 amino acids. CDR1 and CDR2 from the germline V gene are MRHNA and SNTAGT. The CDR3, as DNA: TGTGCCAGCATCTATGCTCGGCACTTAGCAGACAGAAATAGCAATCAGCCCCAGCATTTT. Encoded protein: CASIYARHLADRNSNQPQHF.

V gene TRBV7-2 combines with J gene TRBJ2-2; 7 bases are shared with TRBD1. Losses at the gene ends were 5 bases for V and 2 bases for J; bases not matched to a gene: 5. CDR1 is SGHTA and CDR2 is FQGNSA in the germline V gene. The CDR3 extends over 15 amino acids. CDR3 residues: CASSKQGLNTGELFF. The CDR3 DNA is TGTGCCAGCAGCAAACAGGGGCTCAACACCGGGGAGCTGTTTTTT. Full variable domain (remainder filled in from reference TRBV7-2 and TRBJ2-2): GAGVSQSPSNKVTEKGKDVELRCDPISGHTALYWYRQSLGQGLEFLIYFQGNSAPDKSGLPSDRFSAERTGGSVSTLTIQRTQQEDSAVYLCASSKQGLNTGELFFGEGSRLTVL.

The rearrangement joins TRBV5-6 to TRBJ2-5, with a possible D match to TRBD2 (5 bases). Between the trimmed V and J ends, which lost 4 bases and 5 bases, there was a span of 12 bases. The CDR3 contains 13 residues. Germline values: CDR1 SGHDT, CDR2 YYEEEE. CDR3 sequence reads: CASSGRGGETQYF. The CDR3 DNA reads TGTGCCAGCAGCGGACGGGGTGGCGAGACCCAGTACTTC.

This clone showed up just a few times. One junction end does not reproduce the germline sequence, and a read error may be involved. The CDR3 loop is CASSQEPTGLENAGELFF. CDR3 nucleotide sequence: TGCGCCAGCAGCCAAGAACCAACGGGACTAGAGAACGCCGGGGAGCTGTTTTTT. The J gene is TRBJ2-2, the V gene TRBV4-3; 8 bases line up with TRBD2. This CDR3 spans 18 amino acids. Germline loops: CDR1 LGHNA, CDR2 YSLEER.

The chain couples TRBV18 to TRBJ2-2, with a possible D match to TRBD2 (6 bases). The germline gives CDR1 KGHSH, CDR2 LQKENI. V lost 6 bases to trimming and J lost 7 bases, with 21 bases between them. This CDR3 has 16 residues. In DNA form, the CDR3 reads TGTGCCAGCTCCCCCCGGGACGCGGGAAGAAACGGGGAGCTGTTTTTT. Encoded protein: CASSPRDAGRNGELFF.

The chain has TRBV11-2 and TRBJ2-2; 7 bases align to TRBD1. In germline, CDR1 is SGHAT, CDR2 FQNNGV. V dropped 5 bases and J dropped 3; count of bases not matched to a gene: 6. The CDR3 sequence is 15 residues long. Written as DNA, the CDR3 is TGTGCCAGCAGCGCGTGGGACAGACACACCGGGGAGCTGTTTTTT. Amino acids: CASSAWDRHTGELFF.

This chain joins TRBV7-2 and TRBJ2-3; no clear D. The CDR3 spans 13 residues. Germline CDR1 SGHTA, CDR2 FQGNSA. V lost 2 bases and J lost 5, with 8 bases in between. CDR3 sequence reads: CASSLSFGDTQYF. CDR3 DNA sequence: TGTGCCAGCAGCTTAAGTTTCGGAGATACGCAGTATTTT. Supplemented by reference TRBV7-2 and TRBJ2-3, the full variable domain reads GAGVSQSPSNKVTEKGKDVELRCDPISGHTALYWYRQSLGQGLEFLIYFQGNSAPDKSGLPSDRFSAERTGGSVSTLTIQRTQQEDSAVYLCASSLSFGDTQYFGPGTRLTVL.